One and the same sample provided the 21 T cell receptor beta chains below, sequenced in a study of human T cells and chemical hapten exposure. Time point specified: patch test 1, 2 weeks after DPC sensitization. Treatment: therapeutic diphenylcyclopropenone sensitization with weekly scalp DPC. TCRdb used MiXCR to reprocess the RACE reads, holding one entry per CDR3 protein. The sample lists some 340,000 distinct CDR3 sequences; around 7% were seen once. The sample in question was whole blood, obtained in connection with sensitization to the hapten diphenylcyclopropenone (DPC). These receptor sequences come from a woman aged 18-35 years with alopecia areata. Some clones in this sample may be carry-over from other donors' samples.

The chain has TRBV5-6 and TRBJ1-2; possible D gene TRBD1, 5 bases. From germline, CDR1 is SGHDT and CDR2 YYEEEE. The CDR3 is made up of 15 amino acids. V lost 0 bases and J 4 bases, leaving 13 bases between the germline ends. The CDR3 sequence is CASSLVRREGYGYTF. Written as DNA, the CDR3 is TGTGCCAGCAGCTTGGTTCGCAGGGAAGGCTATGGCTACACCTTC. The whole variable domain, filled in from reference TRBV5-6 and TRBJ1-2, reads DAGVTQSPTHLIKTRGQQVTLRCSPKSGHDTVSWYQQALGQGPQFIFQYYEEEERQRGNFPDRFSGHQFPNYSSELNVNALLLGDSALYLCASSLVRREGYGYTFGSGTRLTVV.

A few counts support this clonotype. The chain has TRBV7-2 and TRBJ2-1, with 7 positions matching TRBD2. Germline V gene data show CDR1 as SGHTA and CDR2 as FQGNSA. The V segment lost 5 bases and the J segment 4 bases; nucleotides outside the gene matches: 5. The CDR3 totals 14 residues. DNA of the CDR3: TGTGCCAGCAGCACCGGGACTACTTACAATGAGCAGTTCTTC. It encodes CASSTGTTYNEQFF. The full variable domain, completed using reference TRBV7-2 and TRBJ2-1, is GAGVSQSPSNKVTEKGKDVELRCDPISGHTALYWYRQSLGQGLEFLIYFQGNSAPDKSGLPSDRFSAERTGGSVSTLTIQRTQQEDSAVYLCASSTGTTYNEQFFGPGTRLTVL.

In its sample, this clonotype was seen many times. The chain links TRBV4-3 to TRBJ2-1; D might be TRBD1 (5 bases). This CDR3 has 16 amino acids. Trimming took 1 base from V and 5 from J, leaving 15 bases between them. Per the germline V gene, CDR1 is LGHNA and CDR2 is YSLEER. CDR3 residues: CASSQVGQGVHNEQFF. The CDR3 DNA follows: TGCGCCAGCAGCCAAGTCGGTCAGGGTGTCCACAATGAGCAGTTCTTC.

The chain employs TRBV2 and TRBJ2-1; the match to TRBD2 covers 13 bases. Germline loops: CDR1 SNHLY, CDR2 FYNNEI. V lost 7 bases and J lost 10; bases outside the gene matches: 10. There are 15 residues in the CDR3. The CDR3 region is CASKTGLAGAGEQFF. In DNA form, the CDR3 reads TGTGCCAGCAAGACTGGACTAGCGGGGGCAGGGGAGCAGTTCTTC.

This clonotype was seen a few times. The chain combines TRBV28 with TRBJ1-1, with D uncertain. This CDR3 contains 11 residues. CDR1 is MDHEN, CDR2 SYDVKM, per germline. The V gene lost 6 bases and the J gene lost 7 bases, with 9 bases spanning the gap. The chain's CDR3 is CASRRAGEAFF. As DNA, the CDR3 is TGTGCCAGCAGGCGGGCGGGTGAAGCTTTCTTT.

This clonotype was detected ten times or more. V is TRBV29-1 and J is TRBJ1-1; D gene uncertain. Germline V CDR1 and CDR2: SQVTM, ANQGSEA. V was cut by 6 bases and J by 4 bases, with 12 bases left in between. CDR3 size: 12 residues. Here the CDR3 reads CSVRDHGTEAFF. CDR3 bases: TGCAGCGTGAGAGACCACGGCACTGAAGCTTTCTTT.

This clonotype was counted a few times. The rearrangement links TRBV7-3 to TRBJ2-6; D perhaps matches TRBD1 (6 bases). Germline V gives CDR1 SGHTA, CDR2 FQGTGA. Trimming left V 5 bases short and J 2 bases short, with 10 bases between. The CDR3 contains 15 residues. Here the CDR3 DNA reads TGTGCCAGCAGCCTTCACAGGGCTGGGGCCAACGTCCTGACTTTC. Amino acids: CASSLHRAGANVLTF.

There are a few counts of this clonotype. This chain links TRBV7-9 with TRBJ1-1; D ambiguous. The CDR3 is 11 amino acids. Deletions cut 6 bases from V and 8 bases from J, with 10 bases between. The germline V gene encodes CDR1 SEHNR and CDR2 FQNEAQ (reference sequence). CDR3 protein: CASSGEGEAFF. The DNA for the CDR3 is TGTGCCAGCAGTGGTGAGGGAGAAGCTTTCTTT.

This sequence joins TRBV25-1 and TRBJ2-5; D is uncertain. Germline CDR1 is MGHDK and CDR2 is SYGVNS. V was clipped by 2 bases and J by 4 bases, with 5 bases between them. This CDR3 spans 12 amino acids. The CDR3 DNA follows: TGTGCCAGCAGTGAAGATGCAGAGACCCAGTACTTC. Its protein product is CASSEDAETQYF. Full variable domain (rest looked up from reference TRBV25-1 and TRBJ2-5): EADIYQTPRYLVIGTGKKITLECSQTMGHDKMYWYQQDPGMELHLIHYSYGVNSTEKGDLSSESTVSRIRTEHFPLTLESARPSHTSQYLCASSEDAETQYFGPGTRLLVL.

This clonotype was counted only a few times. The chain links TRBV6-5 to TRBJ1-2, with a possible D match to TRBD1 (6 bases). Trimming stripped 8 bases from V and 3 bases from J, with 10 bases between. CDR1 is MNHEY and CDR2 is SVGAGI in the germline V gene. The CDR3 loop spans 12 amino acids. DNA of the CDR3: TGTGCCAGCCTGGACAGTGACTATGGCTACACCTTC. Its translation is CASLDSDYGYTF.

In its sample, this clonotype was seen many times. The chain carries TRBV6-2 or TRBV6-3 and TRBJ2-3; 10 bases line up with TRBD2. Germline CDR1 is MNHEY and CDR2 is SVGEGT. V was clipped by 6 bases and J by 5 bases; unmatched bases: 8. The CDR3 extends over 15 amino acids. The CDR3 DNA reads as TGTGCCAGCAGGGAGAGCGGGGGGGCAGGAGATACGCAGTATTTT. Translated: CASRESGGAGDTQYF.

This chain uses TRBV7-2 with TRBJ2-3; D may be TRBD2 (7 bases). This CDR3 has 17 residues. V was clipped by 1 base and J by 4 bases, with 18 bases between them. The germline V gene has CDR1 SGHTA and CDR2 FQGNSA. The CDR3 coding sequence is TGTGCCAGCAGCTTAGTGGGGGGGGCCCAAGGGGCAGATACGCAGTATTTT. This gives the protein CASSLVGGAQGADTQYF.

This clonotype was counted ten times or more. V gene TRBV7-2 combines with J gene TRBJ2-1; 10 bases are shared with TRBD2. The length of the CDR3 is 14 residues. CDR1 SGHTA and CDR2 FQGNSA come from the germline V gene. Trimming took 4 bases from V and 7 from J; bases not matched to a gene: 4. The CDR3 loop is CASSSGTSVNEQFF. In DNA, the CDR3 is TGTGCCAGCAGCTCCGGGACTAGCGTTAATGAGCAGTTCTTC.

This clonotype was found many times. The CDR3 loop is CASSLGAGGLRSAETQYF. The DNA for the CDR3 is TGTGCCAGCAGCTTGGGAGCGGGGGGGCTGAGGAGCGCGGAGACCCAGTACTTC. The genes are TRBV5-5 and TRBJ2-5, with 10 bases fitting TRBD2. Germline assignment: CDR1 SGHKS and CDR2 YYEKEE (reference sequence). CDR3 size: 18 residues. With 0 bases clipped from V and 5 bases from J, the junction kept 13 bases outside the gene matches. Drawing the rest from reference TRBV5-5 and TRBJ2-5, the complete variable domain is DAGVTQSPTHLIKTRGQQVTLRCSPISGHKSVSWYQQVLGQGPQFIFQYYEKEERGRGNFPDRFSARQFPNYSSELNVNALLLGDSALYLCASSLGAGGLRSAETQYFGPGTRLLVL.

The chain employs TRBV6-2 or TRBV6-3 and TRBJ1-1; 7 bases are shared with TRBD1. Germline V gene sequence: CDR1 MNHEY, CDR2 SVGEGT. This CDR3 has 14 residues. After removal of 6 bases from V and 2 bases from J, the junction contained 6 bases not matched to a gene. The CDR3 region has the DNA TGTGCCAGCAGGATCGGGACAGCCAACACTGAAGCTTTCTTT. This codes for CASRIGTANTEAFF.

This chain links TRBV29-1 with TRBJ1-1, with D perhaps TRBD1 (5 bases). From germline, CDR1 is SQVTM and CDR2 ANQGSEA. V gave up 4 bases and J gave up 0 bases, with 9 bases separating them. The CDR3 is 13 amino acids. CDR3 nucleotide sequence: TGCAGCGTTGGGACACGAATGAACACTGAAGCTTTCTTT. It codes for CSVGTRMNTEAFF.

This chain joins TRBV25-1 and TRBJ1-4; 9 nucleotides agree with TRBD1. J was trimmed by 7 bases and V by 1 base; bases with no gene match: 13. The CDR3 has 18 residues. The germline gives CDR1 MGHDK, CDR2 SYGVNS. In DNA form, the CDR3 reads TGTGCCAGCAGTGAATTAGGAGCTGGGACAGGGCATGGTGAAAAACTGTTTTTT. Its protein product is CASSELGAGTGHGEKLFF.

V is TRBV3-1 and J is TRBJ1-1, with D perhaps matching TRBD1 (6 bases). V was pared by 3 bases and J by 1 base, with 18 bases between. Germline V gives CDR1 LGHDT, CDR2 YNNKEL (reference sequence). CDR3 size: 17 residues. Written as DNA, the CDR3 is TGTGCCAGCAGCCAGAGCGGGTACAGGGCCTGGAACACTGAAGCTTTCTTT. It codes for CASSQSGYRAWNTEAFF.

In this sample, this clonotype turned up many times. The CDR3 here is CASSLDPSVVPDTQYF. The CDR3 DNA follows: TGCGCCAGCAGCTTGGACCCATCCGTAGTACCAGATACGCAGTATTTT. V and J are TRBV5-1 and TRBJ2-3; D remains unclear. Looked up from germline, CDR1 is SGHRS and CDR2 is YFSETQ. This CDR3 region has 16 residues. With 0 bases removed from V and 4 bases from J, the gap between germline ends came to 15 bases. The full variable domain, rest sourced from reference TRBV5-1 and TRBJ2-3, is KAGVTQTPRYLIKTRGQQVTLSCSPISGHRSVSWYQQTPGQGLQFLFEYFSETQRNKGNFPGRFSGRQFSNSRSEMNVSTLELGDSALYLCASSLDPSVVPDTQYFGPGTRLTVL.

This clonotype was seen a handful of times. V gene TRBV11-2 combines with J gene TRBJ2-7; D uncertain. This CDR3 has 13 amino acids. Germline loops: CDR1 SGHAT, CDR2 FQNNGV. V lost 6 bases, J lost 5 bases, and 14 bases lay in between. This CDR3 reads CASRLPATHEQYF. As DNA, the CDR3 is TGTGCCAGCAGGCTTCCAGCCACCCACGAGCAGTACTTC.

The CDR3 sequence is CASSQVAQSSYEQYF. CDR3 coding DNA: TGCGCCAGCAGCCAAGTGGCACAGAGCTCCTACGAGCAGTACTTC. The chain carries TRBV4-3 and TRBJ2-7, with D unclear. Trimming shortened V by 1 base and J by 0 bases, and 10 bases separated the two germline ends. Per germline, CDR1 LGHNA and CDR2 YSLEER. The CDR3 sequence is 15 residues long.